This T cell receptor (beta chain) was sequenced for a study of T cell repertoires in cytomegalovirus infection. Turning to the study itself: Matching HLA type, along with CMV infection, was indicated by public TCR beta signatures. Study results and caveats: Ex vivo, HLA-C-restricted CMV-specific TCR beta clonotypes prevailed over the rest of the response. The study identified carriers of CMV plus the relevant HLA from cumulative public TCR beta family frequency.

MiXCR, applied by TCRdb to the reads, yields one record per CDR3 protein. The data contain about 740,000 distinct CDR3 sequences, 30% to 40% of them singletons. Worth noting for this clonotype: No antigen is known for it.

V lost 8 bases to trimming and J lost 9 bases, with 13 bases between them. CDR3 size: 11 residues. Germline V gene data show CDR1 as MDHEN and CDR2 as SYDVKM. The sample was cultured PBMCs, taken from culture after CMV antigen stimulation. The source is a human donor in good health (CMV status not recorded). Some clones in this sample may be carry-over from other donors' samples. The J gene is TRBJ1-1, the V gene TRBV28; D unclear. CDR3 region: CASLDRRKAFF. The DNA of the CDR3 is TGTGCCAGCCTTGACCGGAGAAAAGCTTTCTTT.